One sample yielded the 20 T cell receptor beta chains listed below, sequenced in a study of regulatory T cells in long-lasting Graves disease. TCR beta libraries were built with iRepertoire HTBI primers and Arm-PCR of CDR3 regions. TCRdb ran MiXCR on the multiplex PCR reads and lists one entry per CDR3 protein. The sample consists of 560,000 or so distinct CDR3 sequences, roughly a sixth of them appearing once. The time point denotes: newly diagnosed GD, antithyroid drugs for less than 3 months. Generation of the TCR library employed RNA extracted from PBMCs. Another study also made use of these data, one on T cells in Graves' hyperthyroidism and ophthalmopathy.

Specimen: peripheral blood mononuclear cells (PBMCs), collected at new diagnosis, from a patient treated with antithyroid drugs. These receptor sequences come from a young man with Graves disease.

The chain recombines TRBV30 with TRBJ2-3, with 8 positions matching TRBD1. There are 13 residues in the CDR3. Germline lookup yields CDR1 GTSNPN and CDR2 SVGIG (reference sequence). The junction had 9 bases not matched to a gene; V was cut back by 8 bases and J by 5 bases. CDR3 amino acids: CARTLDREDTQYF. CDR3 coding DNA: TGTGCCCGGACCTTGGACAGGGAAGATACGCAGTATTTT.

The J gene is TRBJ2-2, the V gene TRBV28; D is possibly TRBD2 (7 bases). Germline CDR1 MDHEN, CDR2 SYDVKM. The length of the CDR3 is 15 residues. V lost 5 bases to trimming and J lost 5 bases, with 15 bases between them. In DNA form, the CDR3 reads TGTGCCAGCAGTGGGGGGGGGCCGGGAACCGGGGAGCTGTTTTTT. Its translation is CASSGGGPGTGELFF.

This clonotype was seen repeatedly, ten times or more. This chain joins TRBV12-3 or TRBV12-4 and TRBJ2-7; D possibly corresponds to TRBD2 (7 bases). This CDR3 comprises 15 residues. The V gene lost 5 bases and the J gene lost 6 bases, with 20 bases spanning the gap. CDR3 in amino acids: CASSPAEGGIVEQYF. The CDR3, as DNA: TGTGCCAGCAGTCCAGCGGAGGGGGGGATTGTCGAGCAGTACTTC.

This clonotype was seen a handful of times. The rearrangement links TRBV9 to TRBJ2-5; 9 bases align to TRBD2. Trimming removed 0 bases from V and 5 bases from J; junction bases left unmatched: 11. This CDR3 has 17 residues. Germline CDR1 SGDLS, CDR2 YYNGEE. CDR3 bases: TGTGCCAGCAGCGTAGGTAGTAGCGGGAGACCGGGGGAGACCCAGTACTTC. As protein: CASSVGSSGRPGETQYF.

This clonotype showed up just a few times. J is TRBJ2-1 and V is TRBV6-5, with D hard to call. CDR1 and CDR2 (germline): MNHEY, SVGAGI. With 0 bases removed from V and 0 bases from J, the gap between germline ends came to 6 bases. The CDR3 totals 15 residues. CDR3 sequence (DNA): TGTGCCAGCAGTTACTCGGAGAGCTCCTACAATGAGCAGTTCTTC. Its protein product is CASSYSESSYNEQFF.

This clonotype turned up a few times. The chain recombines TRBV7-9 with TRBJ2-1; D call uncertain. This CDR3 has 15 amino acids. The V gene lost 4 bases and the J gene lost 2 bases, with 12 bases spanning the gap. The germline V gene encodes CDR1 SEHNR and CDR2 FQNEAQ (reference sequence). The CDR3 reads CASSSQRWAYNEQFF. DNA of the CDR3: TGTGCCAGCAGCTCTCAACGATGGGCCTACAATGAGCAGTTCTTC.

This clonotype was seen repeatedly, ten times or more. The rearrangement links TRBV11-2 to TRBJ1-1; TRBD1 matches 8 bases. The CDR3 contains 14 residues. The germline CDR1 and CDR2 sequences are SGHAT and FQNNGV. With 5 bases clipped from V and 2 bases from J, the junction kept 4 bases outside the gene matches. The CDR3, as DNA: TGTGCCAGCAGCAGGGGACAGGAAAACACTGAAGCTTTCTTT. This gives the protein CASSRGQENTEAFF.

This clonotype came up a few times. One end of the junction does not line up with germline, which may come from a read error. CDR3: CACSPPGDEQYF. The CDR3, as DNA: TGTGCCTGCAGCCCACCCGGGGACGAGCAGTACTTC. This sequence joins TRBV7-9 and TRBJ2-7; TRBD2 is a possible D gene (5 bases). Germline CDR1 is SEHNR and CDR2 is FQNEAQ (reference sequence). The CDR3 runs to 12 residues.

This clonotype was counted at least ten times. V usage is TRBV5-6 and J usage is TRBJ2-5; 11 bases match TRBD2. The CDR3 is made up of 14 amino acids. Germline CDR1 reads SGHDT; CDR2 reads YYEEEE. Unmatched junction bases numbered 3, after V lost 4 bases and J lost 4 bases. CDR3 loop: CASSETSGRETQYF. The CDR3 DNA reads TGTGCCAGCAGCGAAACTAGCGGGAGAGAGACCCAGTACTTC.

This clonotype was seen ten or more times. CDR3 residues: CASSPSGGEDGYEQYF. In DNA form, the CDR3 reads TGCGCCAGCAGCCCAAGCGGGGGGGAAGACGGCTACGAGCAGTACTTC. The genes are TRBV5-1 and TRBJ2-7; 10 nucleotides agree with TRBD2. This CDR3 region has 16 residues. The V gene's germline CDR1 is SGHRS and CDR2 YFSETQ. V trimming: 4 bases; J trimming: 3 bases; junction bases outside the gene matches: 10.

This clonotype was seen a single time. The junction departs from germline at one end; a sequencing error may be responsible. DNA for the CDR3: TGTGTCAGCAGTTTGGACAGGGGGCTGGGCGAGCAGTACTTC. Protein sequence: CVSSLDRGLGEQYF. The chain joins TRBV2 to TRBJ2-7; 11 nucleotides agree with TRBD1. CDR3 size: 14 residues. Germline loops: CDR1 SNHLY, CDR2 FYNNEI.

The CDR3 DNA reads as TGTGCCAGCAGCCAAGAGGGGACGGGAATCGGCGAGCAGTACTTC. It yields the protein CASSQEGTGIGEQYF. The V and J genes are TRBV3-1 and TRBJ2-7, with D perhaps being TRBD1 or TRBD2 (5 bases each). Germline V gives CDR1 LGHDT, CDR2 YNNKEL (reference sequence). V shed 0 bases and J shed 6 bases, with 15 bases lying between them. The CDR3 covers 15 residues.

This clonotype was observed at least ten times. The chain recombines TRBV6-1 with TRBJ2-1; 11 bases line up with TRBD1. Germline lookup yields CDR1 MNHNS and CDR2 SASEGT. The CDR3 sequence is 16 residues long. V lost 7 bases and J lost 2; bases outside the gene matches: 7. The CDR3 nucleotides read TGTGCCAGCATCAGGACAGGGGGCAGGACCTACAATGAGCAGTTCTTC. It encodes CASIRTGGRTYNEQFF.

This clonotype was seen at least ten times. This chain connects TRBV12-3 or TRBV12-4 to TRBJ2-5, with TRBD1 matching 10 bases. The CDR3 runs 13 residues. The trim removed 7 bases at V and 10 bases at J, leaving 9 bases unmatched. The CDR3 bases are TGTGCCAGCACCGGGGACAGGGGACGGGGCCAGTACTTC. Amino acids: CASTGDRGRGQYF.

This clonotype was found a few times. The V call is TRBV9, the J call TRBJ2-1; 7 bases line up with TRBD1. From germline, CDR1 is SGDLS and CDR2 YYNGEE. V gave up 1 base and J gave up 0 bases; unmatched junction bases: 10. There are 18 residues in the CDR3. The DNA for the CDR3 is TGTGCCAGCAGCGTACGAGGGACAGAGGACAGCTCCTACAATGAGCAGTTCTTC. This codes for CASSVRGTEDSSYNEQFF.

Many counts were recorded for this clonotype. The chain carries TRBV27 and TRBJ2-3; 10 positions agree with TRBD2. Germline values: CDR1 MNHEY, CDR2 SMNVEV (reference sequence). J lost 2 bases, V lost 5 bases, and 7 bases had no gene match. This CDR3 region has 16 residues. The CDR3, as DNA: TGTGCCAGCAGTCCGCTAGCGGGAGTCCCCACAGATACGCAGTATTTT. Encoded protein: CASSPLAGVPTDTQYF.

This clonotype has a handful of counts. The junction differs from germline at one of its ends, possibly a read error. The rearrangement links TRBV5-1 to TRBJ1-2; TRBD1 aligns across 11 bases. The CDR3 runs 16 residues. The germline gives CDR1 SGHRS, CDR2 YFSETQ. CDR3 nucleotides: TGTGCCAGCAGCTTTTCCCGGACAGGGGGCCTTAGAGGCTACACCTTC. The encoded protein is CASSFSRTGGLRGYTF.

The chain couples TRBV3-1 to TRBJ2-5; 7 nucleotides align to TRBD1. The CDR3 loop spans 15 amino acids. CDR1 and CDR2 (germline): LGHDT, YNNKEL (reference sequence). With 3 bases clipped from V and 7 bases from J, the junction kept 11 bases outside the gene matches. The CDR3 bases are TGTGCCAGCAGCCAGTCGACAGGGCCTCCCGGGACCCAGTACTTC. This translates into CASSQSTGPPGTQYF.

This clonotype was seen a few times. V gene TRBV20-1 combines with J gene TRBJ2-3; no clear D. V lost 6 bases and J 0 bases, leaving 10 bases between the germline ends. This CDR3 is 13 amino acids long. Germline V gives CDR1 DFQATT, CDR2 SNEGSKA (reference sequence). The CDR3 DNA reads as TGCAGTGCCAGCGCCCGTAGCACAGATACGCAGTATTTT. It codes for CSASARSTDTQYF.

This clonotype was detected a few times. V and J are TRBV19 and TRBJ1-5, with a weak D call TRBD1 (6 bases). Trimming left V 7 bases short and J 5 bases short, with 15 bases between. The germline V gene encodes CDR1 LNHDA and CDR2 SQIVND (reference sequence). This CDR3 has 14 residues. In DNA, the CDR3 is TGTGCCAGTAAATCTTACAGGGACGATCAGCCCCAGCATTTT. Protein: CASKSYRDDQPQHF.